The 7 T cell receptor beta chains listed next were all sequenced from one sample in a study of identical twins. MiXCR was run by TCRdb on the 5' RACE reads, yielding one entry per CDR3 protein. The data hold a few hundred thousand distinct CDR3 sequences, with more than 13% observed a single time. This same sample was also taken into another study, of yellow fever vaccine responses in identical twins.

Specimen: CD4+ T cells sorted from blood. These TCRs come from a young woman in good health.

This clonotype was recorded a few times. The rearrangement links TRBV4-3 to TRBJ2-1, with TRBD2 matching 7 bases. The V gene's germline CDR1 is LGHNA and CDR2 YSLEER. V shed 1 base, J shed 3 bases, and the junction held 3 bases outside the gene matches. This CDR3 is built from 15 residues. DNA of the CDR3: TGCGCCAGCAGCCAAGTAAGCGGGGTCTACAATGAGCAGTTCTTC. It codes for CASSQVSGVYNEQFF.

This clonotype has just a few counts. This chain links TRBV28 with TRBJ2-7; the D is unclear. The length of the CDR3 is 16 residues. Germline CDR1 is MDHEN and CDR2 is SYDVKM. V lost 2 bases and J 2 bases, leaving 16 bases between the germline ends. Here the CDR3 reads CASSLTPRGDAYEQYF. In nucleotides, the CDR3 is TGTGCCAGCAGTTTAACCCCGCGTGGCGATGCCTACGAGCAGTACTTC.

V is TRBV20-1 and J is TRBJ2-7, with D tentatively TRBD1 (6 bases). V gave up 5 bases and J gave up 0 bases, with 14 bases separating them. There are 14 residues in the CDR3. Germline CDR1 is DFQATT and CDR2 is SNEGSKA (reference sequence). CDR3 nucleotides: TGCAGTGCTCCCGGGACACCTAGCTCCTACGAGCAGTACTTC. Residues: CSAPGTPSSYEQYF.

In this sample, this clonotype turned up many times. This chain links TRBV12-3 or TRBV12-4 with TRBJ1-1; no definite D call. This CDR3 contains 14 residues. Trimming pared 1 base from V and 4 bases from J, leaving 10 bases between. The CDR3 bases are TGTGCCAGCAGTTTAGGGATTTCGAGCACTGAAGCTTTCTTT. This encodes CASSLGISSTEAFF.

The chain combines TRBV4-2 with TRBJ2-2; 10 positions agree with TRBD2. The CDR3 is 17 amino acids. Germline V gene lookup returns CDR1 LGHNA and CDR2 YNFKEQ. The junction had 12 bases not matched to a gene; V was cut back by 5 bases and J by 6 bases. CDR3: CASSKEPSGGAPGELFF. In nucleotides, the CDR3 is TGTGCCAGCAGCAAGGAGCCCAGCGGGGGGGCCCCCGGGGAGCTGTTTTTT.

The chain is built from TRBV6-1 and TRBJ1-2, with 7 bases fitting TRBD1. The germline CDR1 and CDR2 sequences are MNHNS and SASEGT. The CDR3 loop spans 12 amino acids. Germline trimming cut 7 bases from V and 7 bases from J; bases unmatched to any gene: 6. CDR3 nucleotide sequence: TGTGCCAGCACCCCAGGACAGGCTGGCTACACCTTC. Its protein is CASTPGQAGYTF.

The chain carries TRBV7-9 and TRBJ1-4, with D unclear. V dropped 7 bases and J dropped 0 bases, with 9 bases sitting between them. CDR1 is SEHNR, CDR2 FQNEAQ, per germline (reference sequence). The CDR3 has 14 residues. CDR3 in amino acids: CASTETATNEKLFF. The DNA of the CDR3 is TGTGCCAGCACCGAAACAGCAACTAATGAAAAACTGTTTTTT.